This is a list of T cell receptor beta chains from one sample in a study of T-cell reconstitution after alpha-beta-depleted transplantation in children. In TCRdb, the PCR reads were re-called with MiXCR into one record per CDR3 protein. Of under 750,000 distinct CDR3 sequences in the sample, under 30% are singletons; the top ten hold approximately 14%. The input for sequencing was PBMCs, mostly from graft donor cells, taken 360 days after TCRalphabeta/CD19-depleted stem cell transplant. The origin of the receptors is a boy younger than two who had a stem cell transplant for acute myeloid leukemia, so the T cells may come from the graft donor. Each CDR3 is given with its conserved first and last residue. A D gene is named only where the DNA matches it firmly. Rows give clone size only sometimes, using once, few, many, or a class for an expanded clone.

d_call	cdr3_length	v_call	j_call	clone_size	cdr3_aa	cdr3_nt
NA	11	TRBV20-1	TRBJ2-1	NA	CSANAYNEQFF	TGCAGTGCTAACGCGTACAATGAGCAGTTCTTC
NA	15	TRBV27	TRBJ1-2	few	CASSFAAREDYGYTF	TGTGCCAGCAGTTTCGCGGCCAGGGAGGACTATGGCTACACCTTC
NA	15	TRBV15	TRBJ2-3	NA	CATSTIDSLTDTQYF	TGTGCCACCAGCACCATTGACAGCCTCACAGATACGCAGTATTTT
NA	11	TRBV29-1	TRBJ1-2	few	CSAGTFAGYTF	TGCAGCGCAGGGACATTTGCTGGCTACACCTTC
NA	16	TRBV4-2	TRBJ2-3	many	CASSQDTRSGTDTQYF	TGTGCCAGCAGCCAAGATACGAGGAGCGGCACAGATACGCAGTATTTT
TRBD1	17	TRBV6-5	TRBJ1-2	NA	CASSYRRHTGTARSYTF	TGTGCCAGCAGTTACCGACGGCACACCGGGACAGCAAGGAGCTACACCTTC
NA	12	TRBV18	TRBJ1-1	NA	CASSPKGTEAFF	TGTGCCAGCTCACCAAAAGGTACTGAAGCTTTCTTT
NA	16	TRBV2	TRBJ2-1	many	CASRGRDAGYYNEQFF	TGTGCCAGCAGGGGACGGGACGCTGGGTACTACAATGAGCAGTTCTTC
TRBD1	15	TRBV5-1	TRBJ1-2	few	CASSGPGQGVDGYTF	TGCGCCAGCAGCGGCCCAGGACAGGGGGTAGATGGCTACACCTTC
NA	14	TRBV7-2	TRBJ2-1	many	CASSFPARRNEQFF	TGTGCCAGCAGCTTTCCAGCTAGGAGGAATGAGCAGTTCTTC
NA	14	TRBV12-3/TRBV12-4	TRBJ2-1	NA	CASSLGGASNEQFF	TGTGCCAGCAGTTTAGGGGGCGCCTCCAATGAGCAGTTCTTC
NA	13	TRBV28	TRBJ2-7	NA	CATKQPPGYEQYF	TGTGCCACCAAACAGCCCCCCGGCTACGAGCAGTACTTC
NA	12	TRBV13	TRBJ2-1	few	CASSQPGPEQFF	TGTGCCAGCAGCCAGCCGGGACCGGAGCAGTTCTTC